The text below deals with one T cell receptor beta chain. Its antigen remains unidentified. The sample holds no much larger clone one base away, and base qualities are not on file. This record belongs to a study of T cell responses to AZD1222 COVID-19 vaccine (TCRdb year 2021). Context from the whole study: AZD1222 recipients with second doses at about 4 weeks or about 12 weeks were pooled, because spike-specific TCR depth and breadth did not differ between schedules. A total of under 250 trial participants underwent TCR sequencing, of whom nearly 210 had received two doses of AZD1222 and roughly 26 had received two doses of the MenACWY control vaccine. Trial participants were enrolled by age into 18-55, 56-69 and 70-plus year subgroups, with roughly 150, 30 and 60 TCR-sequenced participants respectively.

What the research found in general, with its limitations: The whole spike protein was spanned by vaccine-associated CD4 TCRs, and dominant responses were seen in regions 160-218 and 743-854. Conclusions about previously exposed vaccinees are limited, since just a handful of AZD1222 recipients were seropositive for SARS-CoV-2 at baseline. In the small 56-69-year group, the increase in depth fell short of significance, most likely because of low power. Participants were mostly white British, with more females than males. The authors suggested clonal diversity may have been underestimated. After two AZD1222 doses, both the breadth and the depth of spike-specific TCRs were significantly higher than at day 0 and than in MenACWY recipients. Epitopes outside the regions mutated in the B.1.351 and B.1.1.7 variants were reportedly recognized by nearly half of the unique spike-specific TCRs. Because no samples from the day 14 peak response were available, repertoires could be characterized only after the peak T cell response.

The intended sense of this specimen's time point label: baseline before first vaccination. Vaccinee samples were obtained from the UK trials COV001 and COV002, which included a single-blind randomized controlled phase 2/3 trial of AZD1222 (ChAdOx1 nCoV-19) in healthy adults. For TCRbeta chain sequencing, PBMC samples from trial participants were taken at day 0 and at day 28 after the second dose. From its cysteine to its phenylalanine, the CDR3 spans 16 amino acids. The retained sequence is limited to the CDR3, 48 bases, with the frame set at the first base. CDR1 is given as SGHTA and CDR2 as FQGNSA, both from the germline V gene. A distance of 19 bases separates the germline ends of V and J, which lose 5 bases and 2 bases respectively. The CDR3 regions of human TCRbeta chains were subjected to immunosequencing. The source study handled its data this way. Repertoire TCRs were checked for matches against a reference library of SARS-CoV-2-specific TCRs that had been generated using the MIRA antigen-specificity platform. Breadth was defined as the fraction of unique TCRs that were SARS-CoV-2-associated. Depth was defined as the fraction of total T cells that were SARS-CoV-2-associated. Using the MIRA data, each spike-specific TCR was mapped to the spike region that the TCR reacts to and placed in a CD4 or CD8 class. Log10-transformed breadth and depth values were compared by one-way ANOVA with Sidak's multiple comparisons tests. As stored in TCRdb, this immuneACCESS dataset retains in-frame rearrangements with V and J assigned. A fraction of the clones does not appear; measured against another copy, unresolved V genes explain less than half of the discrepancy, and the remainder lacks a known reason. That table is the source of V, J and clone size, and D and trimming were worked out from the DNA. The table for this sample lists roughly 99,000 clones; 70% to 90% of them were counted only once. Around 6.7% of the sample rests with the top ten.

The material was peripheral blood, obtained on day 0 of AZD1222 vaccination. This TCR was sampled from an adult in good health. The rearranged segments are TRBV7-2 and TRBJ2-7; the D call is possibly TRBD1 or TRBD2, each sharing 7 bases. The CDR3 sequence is CASSPGGAGSAYEQYF. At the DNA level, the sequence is TGTGCCAGCAGCCCAGGGGGGGCAGGATCGGCCTACGAGCAGTACTTC.